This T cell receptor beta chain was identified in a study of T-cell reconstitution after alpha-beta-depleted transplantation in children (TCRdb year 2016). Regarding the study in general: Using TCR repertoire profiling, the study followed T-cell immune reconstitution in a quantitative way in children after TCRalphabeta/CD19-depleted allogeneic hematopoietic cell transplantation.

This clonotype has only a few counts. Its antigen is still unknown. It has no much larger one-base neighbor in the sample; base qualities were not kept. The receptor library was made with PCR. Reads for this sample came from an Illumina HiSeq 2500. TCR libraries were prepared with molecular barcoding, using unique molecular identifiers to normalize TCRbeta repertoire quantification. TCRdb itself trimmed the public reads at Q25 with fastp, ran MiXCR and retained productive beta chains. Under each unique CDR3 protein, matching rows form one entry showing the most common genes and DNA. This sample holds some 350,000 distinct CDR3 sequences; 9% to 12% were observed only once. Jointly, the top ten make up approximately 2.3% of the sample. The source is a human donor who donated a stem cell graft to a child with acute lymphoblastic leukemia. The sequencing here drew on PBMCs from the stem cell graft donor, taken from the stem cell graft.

CDR3 sequence: CASSFSQGGEDTQYF. The DNA reads TGTGCCAGCAGCTTTTCGCAGGGAGGAGAGGATACGCAGTATTTT. The sequence is built from TRBV7-2 and TRBJ2-3; TRBD2 is a possible D gene, resting on 6 matching bases. V loses 3 bases, J loses 6 bases, and the germline ends lie 16 bases apart. From cysteine to phenylalanine, the CDR3 is 15 amino acids long. Only the CDR3 DNA is retained, 45 bases long and in frame from the first base. Taken from the germline V gene, the CDR1 and CDR2 loops are SGHTA and FQGNSA.